A single sample gave rise to the 24 T cell receptor beta chains below, sequenced in a study of beta chain features in type 1 diabetes (dated by TCRdb to 2017 to 2018). The research as a whole found: A moderate but significant shortening of TCRB CDR3 length was observed in type 1 diabetes patients in all four CD4+ subsets.

Libraries were built with the immunoSEQ multiplex PCR assay. The entire isolated RNA was reverse transcribed using the High Capacity cDNA Reverse Transcription Kit, and thus expressed TCRB transcripts were sequenced. Not all clones reach the TCRdb copy of this immuneACCESS table, which keeps in-frame sequences only. Checked studies attribute under half of the gap to unresolved V genes and leave the rest unexplained. A total of around 250,000 clones appear in this sample, approximately 13% of them only once. The top ten clones comprise approximately 0.018% of the sample. Antigen specificity for these receptors is unknown. Material: naive CD4+ T cells from blood. Explained via the paper, the cell subset or site label denotes: true naive CD4+ T cells. These receptors all come from a man aged 25-45 years with type 1 diabetes.

The rearrangement uses TRBV5-1 and TRBJ1-1; D not certain. Germline V CDR1 and CDR2: SGHRS, YFSETQ. The V end lost 0 bases, the J end lost 3 bases, and 9 bases lay between the germline ends. The CDR3 length is 14 residues. CDR3 region: CASSLVAGDTEAFF. DNA of the CDR3: TGCGCCAGCAGCTTGGTTGCGGGAGACACTGAAGCTTTCTTT.

V is TRBV5-1 and J is TRBJ2-7, with D perhaps matching TRBD2 (7 bases). CDR3 size: 15 residues. In germline, CDR1 is SGHRS, CDR2 YFSETQ. Trimming cost V 3 bases and J 2 bases, with 15 bases left between them. CDR3 in DNA: TGCGCCAGCAGCTCCCCTCAAGGGGGGGCCTACGAGCAGTACTTC. It yields the protein CASSSPQGGAYEQYF.

V and J are TRBV4-1 and TRBJ2-7; 9 bases are shared with TRBD1. After removal of 2 bases from V and 3 bases from J, the junction contained 2 bases not matched to a gene. This CDR3 is 14 amino acids long. Germline CDR1 is MGHRA and CDR2 is YSYEKL. This CDR3 reads CASSQPGQGYEQYF. CDR3 sequence (DNA): TGCGCCAGCAGCCAACCGGGACAGGGCTACGAGCAGTACTTC.

This clone has a handful of counts. The rearrangement uses TRBV13 and TRBJ2-1; TRBD2 matches 9 bases. There are 16 residues in the CDR3. Per the germline V gene, CDR1 is PRHDT and CDR2 is FYEKMQ (reference sequence). V lost 5 bases, J lost 7 bases, and 12 bases stayed unmatched. The CDR3 DNA sequence: TGTGCCAGCAGCATAGAAACTAGCGGGTCGAGGAATGAGCAGTTCTTC. Protein product: CASSIETSGSRNEQFF.

V and J are TRBV7-2 and TRBJ2-3; 8 nucleotides line up with TRBD2. The germline gives CDR1 SGHTA, CDR2 FQGNSA. CDR3 length: 16 amino acids. The trim removed 1 base at V and 1 base at J, leaving 4 bases unmatched. The CDR3, as DNA: TGTGCCAGCAGCTTAGTTCTTAGCGGGGGCACAGATACGCAGTATTTT. Translated, it gives CASSLVLSGGTDTQYF.

The rearrangement uses TRBV6-6 and TRBJ1-5; TRBD1 aligns across 11 bases. V dropped 10 bases and J dropped 6; count of bases not matched to a gene: 2. The germline V gene has CDR1 MNHNY and CDR2 SVGAGI (reference sequence). This CDR3 has 12 residues. CDR3 amino acids: CAIGTGGQPQHF. The CDR3 DNA reads TGTGCCATCGGGACAGGGGGTCAGCCCCAGCATTTT.

This sequence joins TRBV30 and TRBJ1-1; D ambiguous. The CDR3 is 13 amino acids. The germline V gene encodes CDR1 GTSNPN and CDR2 SVGIG (reference sequence). Trimming left V 0 bases short and J 3 bases short, with 8 bases between. The CDR3, as DNA: TGTGCCTGGAGTGTATCCAGTTACACTGAAGCTTTCTTT. Its translation is CAWSVSSYTEAFF.

The genes are TRBV5-1 and TRBJ1-1; D is unclear. Trimming removed 1 base from V and 2 bases from J, with 9 bases in between. The CDR3 covers 14 residues. The V gene's germline CDR1 is SGHRS and CDR2 YFSETQ. The CDR3 sequence is CASSLSGANTEAFF. As DNA, the CDR3 is TGCGCCAGCAGCTTGAGTGGAGCCAACACTGAAGCTTTCTTT.

This clone was seen a few times. CDR3 loop: CASSIEANTGELFF. CDR3 sequence (DNA): TGTGCCAGTAGTATCGAGGCGAACACCGGGGAGCTGTTTTTT. The chain joins TRBV19 to TRBJ2-2; D not resolved. Trimming shortened V by 3 bases and J by 0 bases, and 5 bases separated the two germline ends. Germline values: CDR1 LNHDA, CDR2 SQIVND (reference sequence). The CDR3 totals 14 residues.

This clone occurred a few times. The chain has TRBV9 and TRBJ2-2; D gene ambiguous. The CDR3 has 14 amino acids. Germline V gives CDR1 SGDLS, CDR2 YYNGEE. V lost 1 base, J lost 4 bases, and 8 bases lay in between. The CDR3: CASSVSGTTGELFF. DNA of the CDR3: TGTGCCAGCAGCGTATCGGGTACCACCGGGGAGCTGTTTTTT.

The chain carries TRBV2 and TRBJ2-7; 7 bases fit TRBD1. This CDR3 has 14 amino acids. Per the germline V gene, CDR1 is SNHLY and CDR2 is FYNNEI. The ends lost 8 bases at V and 1 base at J; junction bases unmatched: 8. The CDR3 nucleotides read TGTGCCAGCTTCGAAGGGGGACAGTCCTACGAGCAGTACTTC. Protein: CASFEGGQSYEQYF.

This clone was counted a few times. The V gene is TRBV5-1, the J gene TRBJ2-3, with 9 bases fitting TRBD2. Unmatched junction bases numbered 4, after V lost 5 bases and J lost 0 bases. Germline CDR1 is SGHRS and CDR2 is YFSETQ. The CDR3 spans 15 residues. The CDR3 bases are TGCGCCAGCAGAGAGGGGACTAGCAGCACAGATACGCAGTATTTT. As protein: CASREGTSSTDTQYF.

This clone was observed a handful of times. The V gene is TRBV6-1, the J gene TRBJ2-3; D possibly corresponds to TRBD2 (6 bases). With 6 bases removed from V and 9 bases from J, the gap between germline ends came to 19 bases. Germline CDR1 MNHNS, CDR2 SASEGT. The CDR3 covers 14 residues. CDR3 nucleotides: TGTGCCAGCAGCCCCAGTGGGGAGGAGGGGACGCAGTATTTT. It is translated as CASSPSGEEGTQYF.

This clone was found a few times. This sequence joins TRBV11-2 and TRBJ2-3; no definite D call. The CDR3 sequence is 13 residues long. Trimming removed 3 bases at V and 1 base at J, with 5 bases between. From germline, CDR1 is SGHAT and CDR2 FQNNGV. The CDR3 bases are TGTGCCAGCAGCTTGCCGGGCACAGATACGCAGTATTTT. As protein: CASSLPGTDTQYF.

This chain connects TRBV6-4 to TRBJ2-3, with TRBD2 as a possible D gene (6 bases). CDR1 is MRHNA, CDR2 SNTAGT, per germline. There are 14 residues in the CDR3. The ends were cut back, 3 bases at V and 0 bases at J, with 7 bases in the middle. CDR3 protein: CASSEGTSTDTQYF. In nucleotides, the CDR3 is TGTGCCAGCAGTGAAGGGACTAGCACAGATACGCAGTATTTT.

The V gene is TRBV9, the J gene TRBJ1-6, with 10 positions matching TRBD1. From germline, CDR1 is SGDLS and CDR2 YYNGEE. V dropped 4 bases and J dropped 9; count of bases not matched to a gene: 10. The CDR3 is 16 amino acids. In nucleotides, the CDR3 is TGTGCCAGCAGCCCCGGGGACAGGGGCGCATTTTCACCCCTCCACTTT. This sequence encodes CASSPGDRGAFSPLHF.

This clone occurred a few times. One junction end disagrees with the germline gene, perhaps due to a read error. The rearrangement uses TRBV18 and TRBJ2-7; 7 bases agree with TRBD2. The CDR3 is made up of 14 amino acids. CDR1 and CDR2 from the germline V gene are KGHSH and LQKENI. The CDR3 loop reads CASSPLATSYEQYF. The CDR3 nucleotides are TGTGCCAGCTCTCCACTAGCGACCTCCTACGAGCAGTACTTC. Drawing the rest from reference TRBV18 and TRBJ2-7, the complete variable domain is NAGVMQNPRHLVRRRGQEARLRCSPMKGHSHVYWYRQLPEEGLKFMVYLQKENIIDESGMPKERFSAEFPKEGPSILRIQQVVRGDSAAYFCASSPLATSYEQYFGPGTRLTVT.

The chain couples TRBV30 to TRBJ2-1; 8 positions match TRBD1. Looked up from germline, CDR1 is GTSNPN and CDR2 is SVGIG (reference sequence). Unmatched junction bases numbered 5, after V lost 4 bases and J lost 0 bases. The CDR3 consists of 15 residues. The CDR3 DNA reads TGTGCCTGGACGACAGGGGTGAGCTCCTACAATGAGCAGTTCTTC. Translating it yields CAWTTGVSSYNEQFF.

The table lists this clone with a few counts. The rearrangement uses TRBV12-5 and TRBJ2-5; TRBD1 matches at 12 bases. V dropped 6 bases and J dropped 4; count of bases not matched to a gene: 6. CDR1 and CDR2 (germline): LGHNT, FRNRAP. The CDR3 loop spans 15 amino acids. The CDR3 DNA sequence: TGTGCTAGTGGCCGGGACAGGGGGCGCGGAGAGACCCAGTACTTC. It translates to CASGRDRGRGETQYF.

This clone has just a few counts. The chain recombines TRBV6-6 with TRBJ1-2; D is unresolved. The germline gives CDR1 MNHNY, CDR2 SVGAGI (reference sequence). CDR3 length: 13 residues. Trimming stripped 4 bases from V and 4 bases from J, with 10 bases between. DNA of the CDR3: TGTGCCAGCAGTTCCTCACATCTCTATGGCTACACCTTC. Its protein is CASSSSHLYGYTF.

This clone has just a few counts. CDR3 region: CSVEDRRGRDLYQETQYF. The CDR3 region has the DNA TGCAGCGTTGAAGATCGGAGGGGGCGCGATTTATATCAAGAGACCCAGTACTTC. The chain couples TRBV29-1 to TRBJ2-5; TRBD1 is a possible D gene (7 bases). Germline assignment: CDR1 SQVTM and CDR2 ANQGSEA. CDR3 size: 18 residues. V was cut by 0 bases and J by 2 bases, with 22 bases left in between.

The chain recombines TRBV15 with TRBJ2-3; 11 bases match TRBD1. This CDR3 region has 17 residues. CDR1 is LNHNV, CDR2 YYDKDF, per germline (reference sequence). V trimming: 0 bases; J trimming: 0 bases; junction bases outside the gene matches: 2. The CDR3 region is CATSRDRDRGSTDTQYF. CDR3 coding DNA: TGTGCCACCAGCAGAGACCGGGACAGGGGGAGCACAGATACGCAGTATTTT.

This clone was recorded once. The V gene is TRBV7-6, the J gene TRBJ2-1; possibly TRBD2 for D (7 bases). The germline gives CDR1 SGHVS, CDR2 FNYEAQ. Trimming took off 5 bases at V and 8 bases at J, with 19 bases between the two ends. The CDR3 length is 15 residues. Here the CDR3 reads CASSTQEGGSDEQFF. The CDR3 coding sequence is TGTGCCAGCAGCACACAGGAGGGGGGGTCAGATGAGCAGTTCTTC.

This clone was counted between two and nine times. The chain employs TRBV5-1 and TRBJ1-2; no clear D. The CDR3 is made up of 12 amino acids. V lost 1 base and J 4 bases, leaving 5 bases between the germline ends. Germline V gene data show CDR1 as SGHRS and CDR2 as YFSETQ. This CDR3 reads CASSLLGYGYTF. The CDR3 region has the DNA TGCGCCAGCAGCTTGCTAGGCTATGGCTACACCTTC. The whole variable domain, filled in from reference TRBV5-1 and TRBJ1-2, reads KAGVTQTPRYLIKTRGQQVTLSCSPISGHRSVSWYQQTPGQGLQFLFEYFSETQRNKGNFPGRFSGRQFSNSRSEMNVSTLELGDSALYLCASSLLGYGYTFGSGTRLTVV.